The rows below give T cell receptor beta chains drawn from one sample of a study of T-cell memory formation after mild COVID-19. TCRdb recomputed calls from the 5' RACE reads with MiXCR, one row per CDR3 protein. The sample lists 470,000 or so distinct CDR3 sequences; 15% to 20% were seen once. Sequencing input: PBMCs or a T cell subset sorted from them (not recorded which). The receptors originated from an adult woman who had mild COVID-19 (a few samples of this study predate the infection). Cell type and time point are not known. Each CDR3 is given with its conserved first and last residue. D genes are given only for firm matches. Where a row states a size, it is once, few, many or the class of an expanded clone; other rows omit it.

D	V	size	length	J	CDR3	DNA
TRBD2	TRBV5-1	few	16	TRBJ2-5	CASSLGGSAGDISQYF	TGCGCCAGCAGCTTGGGGGGCTCAGCGGGGGATATCTCCCAGTACTTC
NA	TRBV24-1	NA	20	TRBJ2-1	CATSDTGGQREAFSYNEQFF	TGTGCCACCAGTGACACAGGGGGACAGCGGGAGGCTTTCTCCTACAATGAGCAGTTCTTC
TRBD1	TRBV10-3	few	14	TRBJ2-5	CAISVGQGQETQYF	TGTGCCATCAGTGTGGGACAGGGCCAAGAGACCCAGTACTTC
NA	TRBV2	few	13	TRBJ2-1	CASSELRVDEQFF	TGTGCCAGCAGCGAGTTGCGGGTGGATGAGCAGTTCTTC
NA	TRBV4-2	NA	18	TRBJ2-6	CASSQAAGSGSGANVLTF	TGTGCCAGCAGCCAAGCCGCAGGGTCGGGTTCTGGGGCCAACGTCCTGACTTTC
TRBD1	TRBV18	NA	16	TRBJ2-7	CASSPQGQSNSYEQYF	TGTGCCAGCTCACCACAGGGACAGTCGAACTCCTACGAGCAGTACTTC
TRBD2	TRBV10-3	NA	14	TRBJ2-1	CAIGAAGEIDEQFF	TGTGCCATCGGAGCCGCGGGAGAAATCGATGAGCAGTTCTTC
TRBD1	TRBV5-6	NA	15	TRBJ1-1	CASSFWGTGNTEAFF	TGTGCCAGCAGCTTTTGGGGGACAGGGAACACTGAAGCTTTCTTT
TRBD1	TRBV5-1	few	15	TRBJ2-3	CASSSDRGRTDTQYF	TGCGCCAGCAGCTCGGACAGGGGGCGCACAGATACGCAGTATTTT
TRBD1	TRBV5-4	NA	13	TRBJ2-1	CAIPGQGYNEQFF	TGTGCCATACCCGGACAGGGTTACAATGAGCAGTTCTTC
NA	TRBV5-1	NA	16	TRBJ2-5	CASSFGRRASQETQYF	TGCGCCAGCAGCTTCGGAAGGCGGGCGTCGCAAGAGACCCAGTACTTC
NA	TRBV6-2/TRBV6-3	NA	14	TRBJ2-7	CASSYDAGIYEQYF	TGTGCCAGCAGTTACGATGCGGGAATCTACGAGCAGTACTTC
TRBD1	TRBV4-1	NA	16	TRBJ2-5	CASSLNPSGQAETQYF	TGCGCCAGCAGCCTAAACCCCTCTGGACAGGCAGAGACCCAGTACTTC
NA	TRBV20-1	NA	14	TRBJ1-5	CSASEGTSNQPQHF	TGCAGTGCTAGTGAGGGAACGAGCAATCAGCCCCAGCATTTT
TRBD1	TRBV7-9	NA	18	TRBJ1-2	CASSLAPHGQGRGHGYTF	TGTGCCAGCAGCTTAGCCCCCCATGGACAGGGACGGGGACATGGCTACACCTTC
NA	TRBV24-1	few	16	TRBJ2-5	CATSDFPSVEQETQYF	TGTGCCACCAGTGATTTTCCCTCCGTAGAGCAAGAGACCCAGTACTTC
NA	TRBV5-1	few	14	TRBJ1-1	CASSFGRSNTEAFF	TGCGCCAGCAGCTTTGGGCGATCGAACACTGAAGCTTTCTTT
NA	TRBV7-2	NA	13	TRBJ2-3	CASSSGARDTQYF	TGTGCCAGCAGCTCTGGGGCACGAGATACGCAGTATTTT
TRBD2	TRBV24-1	NA	13	TRBJ2-1	CATMASGLNEQFF	TGTGCCACGATGGCTAGCGGGCTCAATGAGCAGTTCTTC
NA	TRBV12-3/TRBV12-4	NA	16	TRBJ2-2	CASSYRRLGGAGELFF	TGTGCCAGCAGTTACCGCCGGTTGGGGGGCGCCGGGGAGCTGTTTTTT
TRBD2	TRBV6-2/TRBV6-3	NA	14	TRBJ2-1	CASSLAGRDNEQFF	TGTGCCAGCAGCTTAGCGGGGCGGGACAATGAGCAGTTCTTC
TRBD2	TRBV20-1	few	14	TRBJ2-7	CSAPGGESSYEQYF	TGCAGTGCGCCTGGGGGGGAGTCAAGCTACGAGCAGTACTTC
TRBD1	TRBV18	few	14	TRBJ1-2	CASSRDTGDYGYTF	TGTGCCAGCTCACGGGATACAGGGGACTATGGCTACACCTTC
NA	TRBV15	NA	15	TRBJ1-5	CATSRVVGEDQPQHF	TGTGCCACCAGCAGAGTAGTGGGAGAGGATCAGCCCCAGCATTTT